These T cell receptor beta chains were read from a single sample in a study of blood T cell repertoires in COVID-19. TCRdb's copy holds only in-frame clones and misses some; the assay was immunoSEQ multiplex PCR. The sample shows about 180,000 clones, more than 75% of them seen only once. Input material: PBMCs or T cells enriched from blood (not recorded which). The receptor source for this set is a man aged 60 to 75 who had been exposed to COVID-19. Each CDR3 is given with its conserved first and last residue. A D gene is named only where the DNA matches it firmly. The size of a clone is reported for some rows only, either as once, few or many, or as a class for expanded clones.

j_call clone_size v_call d_call cdr3_aa cdr3_nt
TRBJ1-5 NA TRBV2 NA CASRDGQASNQPQHF TGTGCCAGCAGGGACGGACAAGCCAGCAATCAGCCCCAGCATTTT
TRBJ1-2 NA TRBV6-2/TRBV6-3 TRBD1 CASSTPTGRAYGYTF TGTGCCAGCAGTACCCCGACAGGGCGGGCCTATGGCTACACCTTC
TRBJ2-3 few TRBV9 TRBD2 CASSTTAGITDTQYF TGTGCCAGCAGCACTACAGCGGGGATTACAGATACGCAGTATTTT
TRBJ1-1 NA TRBV19 NA CASSIEGGAAFF TGTGCCAGTAGTATAGAGGGGGGAGCAGCTTTCTTT
TRBJ2-5 few TRBV7-8 TRBD2 CASSLREAQETQYF TGTGCCAGCAGCTTACGGGAGGCCCAAGAGACCCAGTACTTC
TRBJ2-7 NA TRBV4-1 TRBD2 CASSQPGLAEQYF TGCGCCAGCAGCCAGCCGGGACTAGCCGAGCAGTACTTC
TRBJ2-3 NA TRBV4-1 TRBD1 CASSQDDRGVSADTQYF TGCGCCAGCAGCCAAGATGACAGGGGGGTGAGTGCAGATACGCAGTATTTT
TRBJ2-7 many TRBV4-3 NA CASSQGGALNF TGCGCCAGCAGCCAAGGCGGGGCCCTTAACTTC
TRBJ2-3 NA TRBV19 TRBD2 CASSIRRGREGPDTQYF TGTGCCAGTAGTATACGAAGGGGGCGGGAGGGCCCTGATACGCAGTATTTT
TRBJ2-1 NA TRBV7-9 NA CASSFGGSSYNEQFF TGTGCCAGCAGCTTCGGAGGCAGCTCCTACAATGAGCAGTTCTTC
TRBJ1-2 NA TRBV5-6 NA CASSSLGGGLNYGYTF TGTGCCAGCAGCTCCTTAGGTGGGGGCCTGAACTATGGCTACACCTTC
TRBJ2-7 NA TRBV11-3 NA CASHGETYEQYF TGTGCCAGCCACGGGGAGACCTACGAGCAGTACTTC
TRBJ2-7 NA TRBV18 TRBD1 CASSLESGTGYSFSYEQYF TGTGCCAGCTCACTAGAATCCGGGACAGGATATTCCTTCTCCTACGAGCAGTACTTC
TRBJ2-1 NA TRBV19 NA CATSGTSSYNEQFF TGTGCCACTTCCGGGACAAGCTCCTACAATGAGCAGTTCTTC
TRBJ1-2 NA TRBV29-1 NA CSVSPGGPSNGYTF TGCAGCGTCTCACCGGGGGGGCCCTCGAATGGCTACACCTTC
TRBJ2-3 NA TRBV19 NA CASSISFSSTDTQYF TGTGCCAGTAGTATTAGCTTTTCTAGCACAGATACGCAGTATTTT
TRBJ2-3 NA TRBV18 NA CASSPSTGRDTQYF TGTGCCAGCTCACCTTCTACAGGGAGAGATACGCAGTATTTT
TRBJ1-4 NA TRBV19 NA CASSPVVGASSTNEKLFF TGTGCCAGTAGTCCAGTGGTGGGGGCGTCCTCAACTAATGAAAAACTGTTTTTT
TRBJ2-7 NA TRBV7-6 NA CASSLAQGSPYEQYF TGTGCCAGCAGCTTAGCGCAGGGGAGCCCCTACGAGCAGTACTTC
TRBJ1-5 NA TRBV6-5 NA CASTSGGDWHF TGTGCCAGCACGTCGGGCGGGGACTGGCATTTT
TRBJ1-1 NA TRBV7-9 NA CASSLVIQPIGTEAFF TGTGCCAGCAGCTTAGTCATACAGCCAATCGGCACTGAAGCTTTCTTT
TRBJ2-3 NA TRBV5-1 NA CASSLGNRVRTDTQYF TGCGCCAGCAGCCTGGGGAACAGAGTCAGAACAGATACGCAGTATTTT
TRBJ1-1 many TRBV5-1 NA CASSLATMGNTEAFF TGCGCCAGCAGCTTGGCGACTATGGGGAACACTGAAGCTTTCTTT
TRBJ2-7 NA TRBV4-1 TRBD1 CASSQDVTRGQGAPYEQYF TGCGCCAGCAGCCAAGATGTCACCCGGGGGCAGGGGGCCCCCTACGAGCAGTACTTC